Below, 9 T cell receptor beta chains from the same sample are listed, as sequenced in a study of Graves' ophthalmopathy and Graves' hyperthyroidism. Amplification of TCR beta CDR3 regions used RNA transcripts. Scientists carried out first-round RT-PCR using HTBI primers and then a second-round multiplex PCR. Via MiXCR, TCRdb re-called the multiplex PCR reads, giving one row per CDR3 protein. The profile shows hundreds of thousands of distinct CDR3 sequences, around a fifth of them singletons. The specimen sequenced was peripheral blood. The receptors shown here come from a woman aged 18 to 35 with stable Graves' hyperthyroidism. Some clones in this sample may be carry-over from other donors' samples.

In its sample, this clonotype was seen many times. J is TRBJ1-1 and V is TRBV12-3 or TRBV12-4; 7 bases line up with TRBD1. The V segment lost 3 bases and the J segment 6 bases; nucleotides outside the gene matches: 7. The CDR3 extends over 14 amino acids. The CDR3 coding sequence is TGTGCCAGCAGTTTCAGGGACAGAGGCCCTGAAGCTTTCTTT. The encoded protein is CASSFRDRGPEAFF.

This clonotype appeared a few times. The chain carries TRBV20-1 and TRBJ1-1; 7 positions agree with TRBD1. CDR3 length: 14 residues. Germline V lookup: CDR1 DFQATT, CDR2 SNEGSKA (reference sequence). The J segment lost 1 base and the V segment lost 3 bases, leaving 5 bases of the junction unmatched. The CDR3 region has the DNA TGCAGTGCTAGCCGGGACAGCCAGAACACTGAAGCTTTCTTT. Encoded protein: CSASRDSQNTEAFF.

This clonotype appeared many times. CDR3 nucleotides: TGTGCCAGCAGCTTGGACGAAATAAACTATGGCTACACCTTC. Its translation is CASSLDEINYGYTF. The V call is TRBV5-5, the J call TRBJ1-2; D remains unclear. V was pared by 0 bases and J by 2 bases, with 8 bases between. This CDR3 contains 14 residues. Germline V CDR1 and CDR2: SGHKS, YYEKEE (reference sequence). Full variable domain (remainder filled in from reference TRBV5-5 and TRBJ1-2): DAGVTQSPTHLIKTRGQQVTLRCSPISGHKSVSWYQQVLGQGPQFIFQYYEKEERGRGNFPDRFSARQFPNYSSELNVNALLLGDSALYLCASSLDEINYGYTFGSGTRLTVV.

There are many counts of this clonotype. The gene calls are TRBV19 and TRBJ1-1, with D tentatively TRBD1 (6 bases). The CDR3 runs to 14 residues. Germline-derived CDR1 and CDR2 are LNHDA and SQIVND (reference sequence). The V and J ends lost 4 bases and 0 bases respectively, with 9 bases between them. The CDR3 DNA is TGTGCCAGTAGTACGGACAGAATGAACACTGAAGCTTTCTTT. It codes for CASSTDRMNTEAFF.

The chain uses TRBV12-3 or TRBV12-4 and TRBJ1-1, with TRBD1 matching over 7 bases. This CDR3 has 14 amino acids. The J segment lost 1 base and the V segment lost 7 bases, leaving 6 bases of the junction unmatched. CDR3 amino acids: CASNYRGENTEAFF. The CDR3 nucleotides read TGTGCCAGCAACTACAGGGGAGAGAACACTGAAGCTTTCTTT.

This clonotype was seen only a few times. The rearrangement uses TRBV19 and TRBJ1-2; 8 bases map to TRBD1. This CDR3 spans 14 amino acids. Germline V gene data show CDR1 as LNHDA and CDR2 as SQIVND (reference sequence). The V and J ends lost 6 bases and 3 bases, in that order; junction bases with no gene match: 6. CDR3 protein: CASRRDRLDYGYTF. Written as DNA, the CDR3 is TGTGCCAGTAGAAGGGACAGGCTGGACTATGGCTACACCTTC.

The chain has TRBV3-1 and TRBJ2-2; 10 bases fit TRBD2. Germline assignment: CDR1 LGHDT and CDR2 YNNKEL (reference sequence). The J segment lost 1 base and the V segment lost 8 bases, leaving 4 bases of the junction unmatched. This CDR3 has 15 amino acids. The CDR3 DNA reads as TGTGCCAGCCGCACTAGCGGGGTGAACACCGGGGAGCTGTTTTTT. Encoded protein: CASRTSGVNTGELFF.

This clonotype was counted ten times or more. The chain employs TRBV12-3 or TRBV12-4 and TRBJ2-7; D uncertain. The V end was cut by 3 bases, the J end by 3 bases, with 9 bases between. The CDR3 has 13 amino acids. The CDR3 DNA reads as TGTGCCAGCAGTTTGGGCGACTTCTACGAGCAGTACTTC. Protein: CASSLGDFYEQYF.

There are many counts of this clonotype. For the CDR3, the DNA is TGTGCCAGCAGTTTCATGGGGACAGGAACTGAAGCTTTCTTT. Translating it yields CASSFMGTGTEAFF. The chain employs TRBV27 and TRBJ1-1; 8 bases align to TRBD1. Germline trimming cut 3 bases from V and 5 bases from J; bases unmatched to any gene: 5. The CDR3 is 14 amino acids. Germline V gives CDR1 MNHEY, CDR2 SMNVEV (reference sequence).